What follows is one T cell receptor beta chain and its context. The source of the sample is a study of blood T cell repertoires in COVID-19. Here immunoSEQ multiplex PCR was the method, and the copy in TCRdb shows in-frame clones only, minus some. Of roughly 220,000 clones in the sample, less than 85% were seen once. CDR1 and CDR2 from the germline V gene are SGHRS and YFSETQ. The CDR3 is 13 amino acids. Trimming left V 3 bases short and J 12 bases short, with 16 bases between. The specimen sequenced was peripheral blood. This TCR came from a woman aged 70 to 79 with acute or convalescent COVID-19. The rearrangement uses TRBV5-1 and TRBJ2-1; weak D call: TRBD2 (6 bases). CDR3 coding DNA: TGCGCCAGCAGCTGGGATAGTGGGGAGGCGCAGTTCTTC. This sequence encodes CASSWDSGEAQFF.